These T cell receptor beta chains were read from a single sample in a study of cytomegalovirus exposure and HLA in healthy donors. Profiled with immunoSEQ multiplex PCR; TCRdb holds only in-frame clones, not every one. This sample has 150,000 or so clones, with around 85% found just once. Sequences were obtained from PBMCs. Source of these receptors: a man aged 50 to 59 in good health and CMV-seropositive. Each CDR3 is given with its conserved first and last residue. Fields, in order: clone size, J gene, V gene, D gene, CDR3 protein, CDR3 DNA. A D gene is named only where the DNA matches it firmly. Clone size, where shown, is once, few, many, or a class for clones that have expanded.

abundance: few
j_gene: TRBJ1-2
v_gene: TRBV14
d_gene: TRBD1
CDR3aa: CASSVTTGWNYGYTF
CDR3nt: TGTGCCAGCAGCGTAACGACAGGGTGGAACTATGGCTACACCTTC

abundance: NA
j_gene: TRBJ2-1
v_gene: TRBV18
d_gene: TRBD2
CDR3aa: CASSPGLADNEQFF
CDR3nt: TGTGCCAGCTCACCTGGACTAGCAGACAATGAGCAGTTCTTC

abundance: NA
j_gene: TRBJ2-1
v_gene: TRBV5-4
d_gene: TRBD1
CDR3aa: CASNDRVSHNEQFF
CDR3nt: TGTGCCAGCAACGACAGGGTTAGCCACAATGAGCAGTTCTTC

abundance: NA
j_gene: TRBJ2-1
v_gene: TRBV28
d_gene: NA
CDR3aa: CASSPRNEQFF
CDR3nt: TGTGCCAGCAGTCCGCGCAATGAGCAGTTCTTC

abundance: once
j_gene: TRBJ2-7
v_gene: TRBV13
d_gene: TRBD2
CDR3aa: CATRRRGGLYEQYF
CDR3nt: TGTGCCACCAGGCGGCGGGGGGGCTTATACGAGCAGTACTTC

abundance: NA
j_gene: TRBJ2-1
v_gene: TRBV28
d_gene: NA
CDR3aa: CASLRGGAYNEQFF
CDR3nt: TGTGCCAGCCTAAGGGGGGGAGCCTACAATGAGCAGTTCTTC

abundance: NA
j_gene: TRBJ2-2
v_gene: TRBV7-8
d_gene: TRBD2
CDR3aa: CASSSLGLAGVGELFF
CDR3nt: TGTGCCAGCAGCTCCTTAGGACTAGCGGGAGTCGGGGAGCTGTTTTTT

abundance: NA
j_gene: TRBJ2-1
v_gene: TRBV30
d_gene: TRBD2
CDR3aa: CAWSPGLAGNEQFF
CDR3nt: TGTGCCTGGAGCCCGGGACTAGCGGGCAATGAGCAGTTCTTC

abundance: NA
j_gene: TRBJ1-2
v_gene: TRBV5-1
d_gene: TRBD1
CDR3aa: CASSLGDRSYGYTF
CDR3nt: TGCGCCAGCAGCTTGGGGGACAGGTCGTATGGCTACACCTTC

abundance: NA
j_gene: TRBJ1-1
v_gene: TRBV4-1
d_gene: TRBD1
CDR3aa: CASSPTGGAVNTEAFF
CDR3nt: TGCGCCAGCAGCCCCACAGGGGGCGCGGTGAACACTGAAGCTTTCTTT

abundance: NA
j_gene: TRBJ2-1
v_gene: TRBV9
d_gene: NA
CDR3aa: CASSVGVGGASYNEQFF
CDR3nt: TGTGCCAGCAGCGTAGGGGTTGGGGGGGCTTCCTACAATGAGCAGTTCTTC

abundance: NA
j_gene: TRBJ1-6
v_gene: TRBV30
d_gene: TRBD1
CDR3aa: CASRDRRLYNSPLHF
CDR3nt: TGTGCCTCCCGGGACAGGAGGCTCTATAATTCACCCCTCCACTTT

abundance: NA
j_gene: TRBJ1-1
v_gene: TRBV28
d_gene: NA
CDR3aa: CASTPGGLLSTEAFF
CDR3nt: TGTGCCAGCACTCCGGGGGGGCTGTTAAGTACTGAAGCTTTCTTT

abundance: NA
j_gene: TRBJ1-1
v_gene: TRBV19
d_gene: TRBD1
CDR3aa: CASSIQQGITEAFF
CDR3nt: TGTGCCAGTAGTATCCAACAGGGGATAACTGAAGCTTTCTTT

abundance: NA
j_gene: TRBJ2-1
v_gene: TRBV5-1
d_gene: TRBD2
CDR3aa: CASSLATGGGNEQFF
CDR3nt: TGCGCCAGCAGCTTGGCCACCGGGGGGGGCAATGAGCAGTTCTTC

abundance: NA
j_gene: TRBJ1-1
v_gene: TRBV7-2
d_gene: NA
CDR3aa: CASSLPGYTEAFF
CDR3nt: TGTGCCAGCAGCTTGCCCGGGTACACTGAAGCTTTCTTT

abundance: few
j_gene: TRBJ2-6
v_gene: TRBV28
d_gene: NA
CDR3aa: CASRTTGYYSGANVLTF
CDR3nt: TGTGCCAGCAGAACGACAGGATACTACTCTGGGGCCAACGTCCTGACTTTC

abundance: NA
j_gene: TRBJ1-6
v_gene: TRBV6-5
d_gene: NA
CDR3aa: CASSYQGLNISPLHF
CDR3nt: TGTGCCAGCAGTTACCAGGGTTTAAACATCTCACCCCTCCACTTT

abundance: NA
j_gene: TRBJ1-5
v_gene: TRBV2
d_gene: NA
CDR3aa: CASSTDSLQPQHF
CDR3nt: TGTGCCAGCAGCACGGACAGCCTTCAGCCCCAGCATTTT

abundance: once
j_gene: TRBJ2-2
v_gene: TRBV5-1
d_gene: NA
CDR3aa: CASSTGENTGELFF
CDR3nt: TGCGCCAGCAGCACAGGAGAGAACACCGGGGAGCTGTTTTTT

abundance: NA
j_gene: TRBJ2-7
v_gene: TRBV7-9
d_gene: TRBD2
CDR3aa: CASRRTGGQSYEQYF
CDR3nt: TGTGCCAGCAGACGTACGGGAGGGCAGTCCTACGAGCAGTACTTC

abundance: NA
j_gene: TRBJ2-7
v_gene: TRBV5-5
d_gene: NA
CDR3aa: CASSLVSSSYEQYF
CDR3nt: TGTGCCAGCAGCTTGGTCAGCTCTAGCTACGAGCAGTACTTC